This is a list of T cell receptor beta chains from one sample in a study of T cell changes during pregnancy in multiple sclerosis. The protocol was immunoSEQ multiplex PCR, while the TCRdb copy is restricted to in-frame clones and leaves out a portion. The sample contains about 50,000 clones, about 90% of which appear only once. Sequenced material: CD4+ T cells from peripheral blood mononuclear cells, taken after pregnancy. These receptor sequences come from a female donor with multiple sclerosis, enrolled in a pregnancy study. CDR3s include the opening cysteine and the closing phenylalanine or tryptophan.

J | length | V | CDR3
TRBJ1-2 | 17 | TRBV10-3 | CAISESNRVNLGYGYTF
TRBJ2-7 | 16 | TRBV27 | CASSSIPGLSFYEQYF
TRBJ2-1 | 13 | TRBV4-1 | CASSQERRGRQFF
TRBJ1-2 | 14 | TRBV6-6 | CASRTGTGSEGYTF
TRBJ1-1 | 13 | TRBV28 | CASQGARGSEAFF
TRBJ2-1 | 16 | TRBV7-2 | CASSLISGGGSHEQFF
TRBJ2-7 | 16 | TRBV28 | CASSSRGSGSLYEQYF
TRBJ2-7 | 15 | TRBV18 | CASSPRLTGYYEQYF
TRBJ2-7 | 13 | TRBV29-1 | CSVILQGSYEQYF
TRBJ2-2 | 17 | TRBV5-1 | CASRLRDTILPTGELFF
TRBJ2-2 | 16 | TRBV5-1 | CASSAWDRGFTGELFF
TRBJ2-1 | 16 | TRBV15 | CATSRDRGGSGNEQFF
TRBJ1-5 | 18 | TRBV19 | CASSVPSGTVHSNQPQHF
TRBJ1-5 | 15 | TRBV2 | CASSESGGSNQPQHF
TRBJ1-2 | 15 | TRBV5-1 | CASSLAGRDWDGYTF
TRBJ1-5 | 14 | TRBV19 | CASQTGQGNQPQHF
TRBJ2-1 | 12 | TRBV28 | CASRGYRDEQFF
TRBJ2-1 | 16 | TRBV19 | CASSMGGDRGGNEQFF
TRBJ2-1 | 15 | TRBV10-2 | CASSEAREGKREQFF
TRBJ1-1 | 14 | TRBV6-6 | CASSPIAENTEAFF
TRBJ1-1 | 13 | TRBV6-1 | CASSDRMNTEAFF
TRBJ2-7 | 14 | TRBV6-1 | CASQNSGSGYEQYF
TRBJ2-5 | 16 | TRBV9 | CASSVGLARIGETQYF
TRBJ2-5 | 13 | TRBV13 | CASSLEGREAQYF
TRBJ2-2 | 14 | TRBV11-2 | CASSRLLNTGELFF
TRBJ1-5 | 13 | TRBV6-1 | CASMGTGNQPQHF
TRBJ1-5 | 16 | TRBV4-2 | CANSQDLRSGREPQHF
TRBJ1-2 | 12 | TRBV18 | CASSPGQGIHTF
TRBJ2-1 | 14 | TRBV7-9 | CASSPRSQMNEQFF
TRBJ2-1 | 14 | TRBV2 | CASRTGPGGNEQFF
TRBJ2-7 | 14 | TRBV7-2 | CASSLARRSYEQYF
TRBJ2-7 | 14 | TRBV19 | CASSGLAGPYEQYF
TRBJ2-2 | 15 | TRBV11-3 | CASSKGQTNTGELFF
TRBJ2-4 | 16 | TRBV5-1 | CASSWRGLDDKNIQYF
TRBJ1-5 | 14 | TRBV7-9 | CASSIGQGSQPQHF
TRBJ2-7 | 18 | TRBV14 | CASSQDRGMGGGTYEQYF
TRBJ1-5 | 14 | TRBV7-9 | CASSSDSINQPQHF
TRBJ2-3 | 17 | TRBV28 | CASQGRGSGRFTDTQYF
TRBJ2-7 | 14 | TRBV19 | CASGRRTSSYEQYF
TRBJ1-1 | 9 | TRBV10-3 | CAAGTEAFF
TRBJ1-5 | 15 | TRBV7-2 | CASSLAGQRDQPQHF
TRBJ1-2 | 14 | TRBV5-1 | CASRGRDLNYGYTF
TRBJ1-4 | 16 | TRBV21-1 | CASSKVEGGWDEKLFF
TRBJ2-7 | 14 | TRBV10-1 | CASNKRERDYEQYF
TRBJ1-1 | 14 | TRBV11-1 | CASSPNDRNTEAFF
TRBJ2-7 | 11 | TRBV6-5 | CASSYGARVYF